These 30 T cell receptor beta chains were sequenced from one sample in a study of blood T cell repertoires in COVID-19. The assay was immunoSEQ multiplex PCR, and TCRdb's table has in-frame clones only and misses some. Of around 140,000 clones in the sample, around 89% were seen once. Sequenced sample: peripheral blood. The receptors shown here come from a man aged 65-85 years with active COVID-19.

This chain uses TRBV15 with TRBJ1-2; weak D call: TRBD1 (5 bases). The V gene lost 1 base and the J gene lost 10 bases, with 16 bases spanning the gap. Germline lookup yields CDR1 LNHNV and CDR2 YYDKDF (reference sequence). The CDR3 loop spans 14 amino acids. This chain's CDR3 is CATSRAGHVFDYTF. The CDR3 DNA is TGTGCCACCAGCAGAGCCGGACACGTATTCGACTACACCTTC.

A note on this clone: Other DNA sequences in the sample encode the same CDR3. The V and J genes are TRBV5-6 and TRBJ1-5; D possibly corresponds to TRBD1 (5 bases). V gave up 3 bases and J gave up 7 bases, with 20 bases separating them. CDR1 is SGHDT, CDR2 YYEEEE, per germline. This CDR3 has 16 residues. CDR3 coding DNA: TGTGCCAGCAGCTCCTTTCCCGGAGGGGCTTCGCAGCCCCAGCATTTT. Protein: CASSSFPGGASQPQHF.

The chain links TRBV2 to TRBJ1-1; weak D call: TRBD1 (6 bases). Germline V lookup: CDR1 SNHLY, CDR2 FYNNEI. CDR3 length: 13 amino acids. V was clipped by 7 bases and J by 7 bases, with 16 bases between them. CDR3 loop: CASTRGQGLEAFF. As DNA, the CDR3 is TGTGCCAGCACCAGGGGTCAGGGCCTTGAAGCTTTCTTT.

This clone was seen just once. The chain has TRBV29-1 and TRBJ2-2; TRBD2 agrees at 11 bases. The CDR3 has 16 amino acids. The V gene's germline CDR1 is SQVTM and CDR2 ANQGSEA. V lost 4 bases, J lost 0 bases, and 4 bases stayed unmatched. The CDR3 DNA is TGCAGCGTTGGAGCTAGCGGGGGGTCGAACACCGGGGAGCTGTTTTTT. Residues: CSVGASGGSNTGELFF.

The chain links TRBV2 to TRBJ2-1; 14 bases match TRBD2. V shed 10 bases, J shed 8 bases, and the junction held 7 bases outside the gene matches. CDR1 is SNHLY and CDR2 is FYNNEI in the germline V gene. This CDR3 spans 14 amino acids. This chain's CDR3 is CATVTSGRADEQFF. DNA for the CDR3: TGTGCCACTGTGACTAGCGGGAGGGCGGATGAGCAGTTCTTC. Supplemented by reference TRBV2 and TRBJ2-1, the full variable domain reads EPEVTQTPSHQVTQMGQEVILRCVPISNHLYFYWYRQILGQKVEFLVSFYNNEISEKSEIFDDQFSVERPDGSNFTLKIRSTKLEDSAMYFCATVTSGRADEQFFGPGTRLTVL.

The chain combines TRBV14 with TRBJ2-3; D is unclear. V dropped 0 bases and J dropped 2 bases, with 15 bases sitting between them. Germline CDR1 SGHDN, CDR2 FVKESK. The CDR3 loop spans 17 amino acids. The CDR3 sequence: CASSQDQASHLTDTQYF. The CDR3, as DNA: TGTGCCAGCAGCCAAGATCAGGCGTCCCACCTCACAGATACGCAGTATTTT.

CDR3 DNA sequence: TGCGCCAGCAGGACCGGGTTTAATTCACCCCTCCACTTT. Translating it yields CASRTGFNSPLHF. The rearrangement joins TRBV10-1 to TRBJ1-6, with no clear D. Trimming removed 6 bases from V and 6 bases from J, with 9 bases in between. The CDR3 sequence is 13 residues long. CDR1 is WNHNN and CDR2 is SYGVQD in the germline V gene (reference sequence).

The chain is built from TRBV7-9 and TRBJ2-2; 10 nucleotides align to TRBD1. V was clipped by 8 bases and J by 7 bases; unmatched bases: 10. The CDR3 runs 15 residues. The germline V gene encodes CDR1 SEHNR and CDR2 FQNEAQ (reference sequence). CDR3 nucleotide sequence: TGTGCCAGCGAATCCGGGACAGGGGCAAGCGGGGAGCTGTTTTTT. Protein: CASESGTGASGELFF.

The chain employs TRBV7-9 and TRBJ2-1, with TRBD2 matching 14 bases. The J segment lost 8 bases and the V segment lost 5 bases, leaving 8 bases of the junction unmatched. The CDR3 spans 16 residues. Germline V gene sequence: CDR1 SEHNR, CDR2 FQNEAQ (reference sequence). The CDR3 region is CASSRGLAGDAYEQFF. CDR3 DNA sequence: TGTGCCAGCAGCCGGGGACTAGCGGGAGACGCGTATGAGCAGTTCTTC.

With respect to this clone: The sample has other DNA sequences that encode this CDR3 too. V and J are TRBV5-4 and TRBJ2-7; tentatively, D is TRBD1 (5 bases). Trimming took 1 base from V and 3 from J, leaving 8 bases between them. CDR3 length equals 13 residues. The germline CDR1 and CDR2 sequences are SGHNT and YYREEE (reference sequence). The DNA of the CDR3 is TGTGCCAGCAGCTTGCGCCAGGGCTACGAGCAGTACTTC. It specifies CASSLRQGYEQYF.

V and J are TRBV2 and TRBJ1-6, with no clear D. CDR3 size: 14 residues. CDR1 is SNHLY and CDR2 is FYNNEI in the germline V gene. Trimming took 3 bases from V and 7 from J, leaving 10 bases between them. The CDR3 spells CASSESGSNSPLHF. As DNA, the CDR3 is TGTGCCAGCAGTGAGTCAGGTTCCAATTCACCCCTCCACTTT.

The chain joins TRBV7-2 to TRBJ2-7, with D possibly being TRBD2 (6 bases). The CDR3 sequence is 16 residues long. Germline V gene data show CDR1 as SGHTA and CDR2 as FQGNSA. Trimming pared 5 bases from V and 1 base from J, leaving 18 bases between. The CDR3 DNA reads as TGTGCCAGCAGCCCCAAGGCAGGGACTCTTTCCTACGAGCAGTACTTC. Amino acids: CASSPKAGTLSYEQYF.

This chain uses TRBV5-6 with TRBJ2-1; 11 bases line up with TRBD2. Germline V gene sequence: CDR1 SGHDT, CDR2 YYEEEE. CDR3 length: 16 amino acids. With 1 base clipped from V and 5 bases from J, the junction kept 5 bases outside the gene matches. The CDR3 DNA follows: TGTGCCAGCAGCTTGTGGACTAGCGGGCGCCACAATGAGCAGTTCTTC. It specifies CASSLWTSGRHNEQFF.

The V and J genes are TRBV18 and TRBJ1-5; the match to TRBD1 covers 9 bases. There are 16 residues in the CDR3. CDR1 and CDR2 (germline): KGHSH, LQKENI. V gave up 5 bases and J gave up 1 base; unmatched junction bases: 6. CDR3 amino acids: CASSTKQGASNQPQHF. CDR3 in DNA: TGTGCCAGCTCAACTAAACAGGGGGCGAGCAATCAGCCCCAGCATTTT.

The V and J genes are TRBV2 and TRBJ2-5, with 7 nucleotides matching TRBD1. CDR1 and CDR2 from the germline V gene are SNHLY and FYNNEI. The CDR3 is 13 residues long. V dropped 6 bases and J dropped 2; count of bases not matched to a gene: 3. CDR3 sequence reads: CASRGDRQETQYF. DNA of the CDR3: TGTGCCAGCAGAGGGGACAGACAAGAGACCCAGTACTTC.

This clone was found once. This rearrangement joins TRBV4-1 to TRBJ2-2, with 7 bases aligning to TRBD1. The germline gives CDR1 MGHRA, CDR2 YSYEKL. There are 16 residues in the CDR3. Trimming removed 5 bases from V and 3 bases from J; junction bases left unmatched: 9. The CDR3: CASSNRQGRDTGELFF. In DNA form, the CDR3 reads TGCGCCAGCAGCAATCGACAGGGTCGGGACACCGGGGAGCTGTTTTTT.

The V and J genes are TRBV20-1 and TRBJ1-1, with unresolved D. Between the trimmed V and J ends, which lost 6 bases and 5 bases, there was a span of 10 bases. There are 11 residues in the CDR3. Germline V gene lookup returns CDR1 DFQATT and CDR2 SNEGSKA (reference sequence). CDR3 DNA: TGCAGTGCCCACTCCGCTACTGAAGCTTTCTTT. Translation gives CSAHSATEAFF.

The chain recombines TRBV3-1 (or the pseudogene TRBV3-2) with TRBJ2-3; 14 bases are a match to TRBD2. J lost 5 bases, V lost 1 base, and 2 bases had no gene match. Germline V gene lookup returns CDR1 LGHDT and CDR2 YNNKEL (reference sequence). The CDR3 has 16 amino acids. The CDR3 spells CASSQGTSGRIDTQYF. The CDR3 DNA follows: TGTGCCAGCAGCCAAGGGACTAGCGGGAGGATAGATACGCAGTATTTT.

J is TRBJ2-6 and V is TRBV6-5, with 10 bases fitting TRBD1. Germline V gives CDR1 MNHEY, CDR2 SVGAGI. Trimming took 3 bases from V and 4 from J; bases not matched to a gene: 3. This CDR3 has 16 amino acids. CDR3 bases: TGTGCCAGCAGTTATGACAGGGGGCTCGGGGCCAACGTCCTGACTTTC. Protein: CASSYDRGLGANVLTF.

Here the CDR3 DNA reads TGTGCCAGTACCCCAAGGGACAGTTATAGCAATCAGCCCCAGCATTTT. Translated, it gives CASTPRDSYSNQPQHF. The V and J genes are TRBV19 and TRBJ1-5, with 7 bases matching TRBD1. CDR3 length equals 16 residues. With V trimmed by 7 bases and J by 0 bases, 9 bases remained unmatched. The germline V gene encodes CDR1 LNHDA and CDR2 SQIVND (reference sequence).

This clone has a single count. Germline is not matched at one junction end, which may reflect a read error. This chain connects TRBV5-1 to TRBJ2-7; 10 bases fit TRBD1. CDR1 is SGHRS and CDR2 is YFSETQ in the germline V gene. The CDR3 is made up of 15 amino acids. This CDR3 is CASRLGTGVLYEQYF. CDR3 DNA sequence: TGCGCCAGCAGGTTGGGGACAGGGGTCCTCTACGAGCAGTACTTC. Together with reference TRBV5-1 and TRBJ2-7, the CDR3 gives the full variable domain: KAGVTQTPRYLIKTRGQQVTLSCSPISGHRSVSWYQQTPGQGLQFLFEYFSETQRNKGNFPGRFSGRQFSNSRSEMNVSTLELGDSALYLCASRLGTGVLYEQYFGPGTRLTVT.

The CDR3 DNA follows: TGTGCCAGCACCGTCGACCGGGGTTCTTCTAATGAAAAACTGTTTTTT. Translation: CASTVDRGSSNEKLFF. The chain joins TRBV28 to TRBJ1-4; no clear D. V gave up 7 bases and J gave up 3 bases, with 18 bases separating them. The germline V gene encodes CDR1 MDHEN and CDR2 SYDVKM. This CDR3 region has 16 residues.

This rearrangement joins TRBV18 to TRBJ2-5, with D possibly being TRBD1 (5 bases). Germline values: CDR1 KGHSH, CDR2 LQKENI. The CDR3 totals 15 residues. The V gene lost 6 bases and the J gene lost 3 bases, with 17 bases spanning the gap. The chain's CDR3 is CASSALTGVEETQYF. In DNA, the CDR3 is TGTGCCAGCTCCGCCCTTACAGGAGTCGAAGAGACCCAGTACTTC.

CDR3 in DNA: TGTGCCAGCAGCCTCGGGACAGACAATGGCTACACCTTC. This encodes CASSLGTDNGYTF. This sequence joins TRBV7-6 and TRBJ1-2; 7 bases agree with TRBD1. Germline loops: CDR1 SGHVS, CDR2 FNYEAQ. V lost 5 bases to trimming and J lost 6 bases; unmatched junction nucleotides: 6. This CDR3 has 13 residues.

A single count supports this clone. The rearrangement uses TRBV30 and TRBJ1-5, with 7 bases lining up with TRBD1. J lost 4 bases, V lost 2 bases, and 2 bases had no gene match. The CDR3 runs 13 residues. Germline V CDR1 and CDR2: GTSNPN, SVGIG (reference sequence). CDR3 region: CAWSRTGNQPQHF. In nucleotides, the CDR3 is TGTGCCTGGAGTAGGACAGGAAATCAGCCCCAGCATTTT.

The V call is TRBV13, the J call TRBJ2-1, with TRBD2 matching over 7 bases. Germline V gene sequence: CDR1 PRHDT, CDR2 FYEKMQ (reference sequence). The CDR3 length is 16 residues. Unmatched junction bases numbered 9, after V lost 5 bases and J lost 2 bases. The CDR3 DNA sequence: TGTGCCAGCAGCCCGGGGTCGGGACTACCCTACAATGAGCAGTTCTTC. This translates into CASSPGSGLPYNEQFF. The whole variable domain, filled in from reference TRBV13 and TRBJ2-1, reads AAGVIQSPRHLIKEKRETATLKCYPIPRHDTVYWYQQGPGQDPQFLISFYEKMQSDKGSIPDRFSAQQFSDYHSELNMSSLELGDSALYFCASSPGSGLPYNEQFFGPGTRLTVL.

The rearrangement joins TRBV7-9 to TRBJ2-2, with TRBD2 identical over 7 bases. Germline values: CDR1 SEHNR, CDR2 FQNEAQ (reference sequence). V dropped 7 bases and J dropped 6; count of bases not matched to a gene: 5. This CDR3 contains 13 residues. DNA of the CDR3: TGTGCCAGCACCTCGGGAGGATCCGGGGAGCTGTTTTTT. Translating it yields CASTSGGSGELFF.

The J gene is TRBJ2-6, the V gene TRBV18; D is perhaps TRBD1 (6 bases). CDR1 and CDR2 from the germline V gene are KGHSH and LQKENI. The CDR3 length is 18 residues. V lost 6 bases to trimming and J lost 2 bases, with 20 bases between them. The CDR3 DNA reads TGTGCCAGCTCTCAATCCCAGGGGTCCAGGGCTGGGGCCAACGTCCTGACTTTC. Encoded protein: CASSQSQGSRAGANVLTF.

V and J are TRBV3-1 (or the pseudogene TRBV3-2) and TRBJ2-2, with 12 bases fitting TRBD1. This CDR3 spans 17 amino acids. V shed 4 bases and J 6 bases; nucleotides not matched to a gene: 9. Germline V gene data show CDR1 as LGHDT and CDR2 as YNNKEL (reference sequence). CDR3 loop: CASSRHRDRGLAGELFF. The CDR3, as DNA: TGTGCCAGCAGCCGCCACCGGGACAGGGGGCTGGCCGGGGAGCTGTTTTTT.

The rearrangement links TRBV19 to TRBJ2-7, with TRBD1 as a possible D gene (6 bases). This CDR3 contains 14 residues. The V end was cut by 3 bases, the J end by 5 bases, with 14 bases between. Germline-derived CDR1 and CDR2 are LNHDA and SQIVND (reference sequence). For the CDR3, the DNA is TGTGCCAGTAGTATTCTCGGGACAAGCGACGAGCAGTACTTC. It encodes CASSILGTSDEQYF.